The 16 T cell receptor beta chains listed next were all sequenced from one sample in a study of regulatory T cells in long-lasting Graves disease. Time point here: newly diagnosed GD, antithyroid drugs for less than 3 months. TCR sequences were obtained from RNA taken from PBMCs. Through Arm-PCR of CDR3 regions and iRepertoire HTBI primers, TCR beta libraries were built. MiXCR was run by TCRdb on the multiplex PCR reads, yielding one entry per CDR3 protein. The table includes more than 450,000 distinct CDR3 sequences, 16% detected once. The data were also submitted as part of a second study, on T cells in Graves' hyperthyroidism and ophthalmopathy.

Sequences were derived from peripheral blood mononuclear cells (PBMCs), sampled at new diagnosis, from a patient treated with antithyroid drugs. The receptor source for this set is a middle-aged man with Graves disease.

A few counts support this clonotype. The chain couples TRBV20-1 to TRBJ2-3; TRBD2 matches 11 bases. The trim removed 5 bases at V and 6 bases at J, leaving 7 bases unmatched. This CDR3 spans 14 amino acids. Germline loops: CDR1 DFQATT, CDR2 SNEGSKA (reference sequence). The chain's CDR3 is CSAGASGRSDTQYF. The CDR3 coding sequence is TGCAGTGCTGGCGCTAGCGGGAGGTCCGATACGCAGTATTTT.

The V and J genes are TRBV28 and TRBJ1-1; 9 positions agree with TRBD1. The CDR3 spans 18 residues. Germline CDR1 reads MDHEN; CDR2 reads SYDVKM. Trimming removed 6 bases from V and 0 bases from J; junction bases left unmatched: 14. This CDR3 is CASRASGTGRSMNTEAFF. Here the CDR3 DNA reads TGTGCCAGCAGGGCCTCCGGGACAGGGAGGTCCATGAACACTGAAGCTTTCTTT. Supplemented by reference TRBV28 and TRBJ1-1, the full variable domain reads DVKVTQSSRYLVKRTGEKVFLECVQDMDHENMFWYRQDPGLGLRLIYFSYDVKMKEKGDIPEGYSVSREKKERFSLILESASTNQTSMYLCASRASGTGRSMNTEAFFGQGTRLTVV.

This clonotype was recorded many times. CDR3 DNA sequence: TGTGCCAGCAGTGTGGATGTGAACACTGAAGCTTTCTTT. The encoded protein is CASSVDVNTEAFF. The chain joins TRBV2 to TRBJ1-1; no definite D call. This CDR3 has 13 amino acids. With 4 bases removed from V and 0 bases from J, the gap between germline ends came to 6 bases. Germline V gene lookup returns CDR1 SNHLY and CDR2 FYNNEI. The whole variable domain, remainder taken from reference TRBV2 and TRBJ1-1, is EPEVTQTPSHQVTQMGQEVILRCVPISNHLYFYWYRQILGQKVEFLVSFYNNEISEKSEIFDDQFSVERPDGSNFTLKIRSTKLEDSAMYFCASSVDVNTEAFFGQGTRLTVV.

A note on this clonotype: A far larger clone differs by one base, so this is likely a read error. V usage is TRBV12-3 or TRBV12-4 and J usage is TRBJ2-5; TRBD1 matches 10 bases. This CDR3 is 17 amino acids long. The CDR3, as DNA: TGTGCCAGCAGTGAAGCAAAGACAGGGGGCGGAGGAGAGACCCGGTACTTC. Protein sequence: CASSEAKTGGGGETRYF.

This clonotype was counted ten times or more. This rearrangement joins TRBV30 to TRBJ2-2; 11 bases agree with TRBD2. Germline CDR1 is GTSNPN and CDR2 is SVGIG (reference sequence). The CDR3 runs 16 residues. The trim removed 1 base at V and 5 bases at J, leaving 6 bases unmatched. DNA for the CDR3: TGTGCCTGGAGTGCATGGCTAGCGGGAGGAACCGGGGAGCTGTTTTTT. This encodes CAWSAWLAGGTGELFF.

A note on this clonotype: A far larger clone is one nucleotide away, so this likely arose from a read error. CDR3 loop: CASSRRGRETRSDTQYF. The CDR3 DNA is TGTGCCAGCAGCCGGAGGGGCAGGGAAACACGCTCAGATACGCAGTATTTT. The rearrangement joins TRBV14 to TRBJ2-3; the D gene is possibly TRBD2 (6 bases). V lost 4 bases and J lost 4, with 21 bases in between. This CDR3 is 17 amino acids long. Germline V gene sequence: CDR1 SGHDN, CDR2 FVKESK.

In this sample, this clonotype turned up a few times. The rearrangement links TRBV28 to TRBJ1-5, with D perhaps matching TRBD1 (5 bases). The ends were cut back, 8 bases at V and 3 bases at J, with 20 bases in the middle. In germline, CDR1 is MDHEN, CDR2 SYDVKM. The CDR3 totals 16 residues. The CDR3 loop is CASPPGHDRDNQPQHF. The CDR3 DNA reads as TGTGCCAGCCCCCCCGGACATGACAGAGACAATCAGCCCCAGCATTTT.

With regard to this clonotype: This sequence is one base from a far larger clone and is likely a read error. The rearrangement uses TRBV20-1 and TRBJ2-1; 7 bases are a match to TRBD1. The CDR3 contains 15 residues. V was clipped by 0 bases and J by 10 bases; unmatched bases: 12. The germline V gene encodes CDR1 DFQATT and CDR2 SNEGSKA (reference sequence). The CDR3 DNA reads TGCAGTGCTAGAGATCTCGAGGGGGCGGCGTACGAGCAGTTCTTC. Translation: CSARDLEGAAYEQFF.

This rearrangement joins TRBV10-3 to TRBJ2-2; 7 bases are shared with TRBD2. V was pared by 8 bases and J by 4 bases, with 1 base of the junction left unmatched. The CDR3 runs 12 residues. In germline, CDR1 is ENHRY, CDR2 SYGVKD. The CDR3, as DNA: TGTGCCATCGGGAGGGTCACCGGGGAGCTGTTTTTT. It is translated as CAIGRVTGELFF.

The CDR3 here is CASSIDRANYGYTF. CDR3 in DNA: TGTGCCAGTAGTATTGACCGAGCTAACTATGGCTACACCTTC. The rearrangement uses TRBV19 and TRBJ1-2; D call uncertain. Deletions cut 3 bases from V and 0 bases from J, with 8 bases between. In germline, CDR1 is LNHDA, CDR2 SQIVND (reference sequence). This CDR3 is 14 amino acids long.

This clonotype was seen a handful of times. The chain uses TRBV29-1 and TRBJ2-1; D ambiguous. Germline V gene lookup returns CDR1 SQVTM and CDR2 ANQGSEA. V lost 7 bases and J 6 bases, leaving 10 bases between the germline ends. There are 11 residues in the CDR3. Written as DNA, the CDR3 is TGCAGCGCCTTTCGGAGCAATGAGCAGTTCTTC. It encodes CSAFRSNEQFF.

This clonotype was recorded at least ten times. The chain recombines TRBV2 with TRBJ2-5; D ambiguous. Germline V lookup: CDR1 SNHLY, CDR2 FYNNEI. The length of the CDR3 is 11 residues. With 8 bases removed from V and 10 bases from J, the gap between germline ends came to 14 bases. CDR3 protein: CASSFTSGQYF. In DNA form, the CDR3 reads TGTGCCAGCTCGTTCACATCGGGCCAGTACTTC.

In its sample, this clonotype was seen many times. The chain employs TRBV30 and TRBJ1-1; D is undetermined. Between the trimmed V and J ends, which lost 3 bases and 0 bases, there was a span of 8 bases. The CDR3 covers 13 residues. Germline-derived CDR1 and CDR2 are GTSNPN and SVGIG (reference sequence). The CDR3 region has the DNA TGTGCCTGGAGGAACTGGATGAACACTGAAGCTTTCTTT. This gives the protein CAWRNWMNTEAFF.

This clonotype was detected only a few times. The chain recombines TRBV27 with TRBJ2-7; 7 bases map to TRBD1. The ends lost 2 bases at V and 9 bases at J; junction bases unmatched: 13. The CDR3 totals 15 residues. Germline CDR1 is MNHEY and CDR2 is SMNVEV (reference sequence). The CDR3 protein is CASSLKSGQVFVQYF. The DNA of the CDR3 is TGTGCCAGCAGTTTAAAGTCCGGACAGGTTTTCGTGCAGTACTTC.

J is TRBJ2-1 and V is TRBV20-1; 8 nucleotides agree with TRBD1. Germline V gives CDR1 DFQATT, CDR2 SNEGSKA (reference sequence). The CDR3 length is 14 residues. V shed 4 bases, J shed 4 bases, and the junction held 6 bases outside the gene matches. The DNA of the CDR3 is TGCAGTGCTAAGACGGACAGGGAATACAATGAGCAGTTCTTC. Protein sequence: CSAKTDREYNEQFF.

In this sample, this clonotype turned up many times. The rearrangement joins TRBV12-3 or TRBV12-4 to TRBJ2-7, with D possibly TRBD2 on 6 matching bases. The CDR3 consists of 18 residues. V lost 2 bases to trimming and J lost 0 bases, with 20 bases between them. In DNA form, the CDR3 reads TGTGCCAGCAGTTTACCCCTCACTTACCAGACTAGCTCCTACGAGCAGTACTTC. As protein: CASSLPLTYQTSSYEQYF.